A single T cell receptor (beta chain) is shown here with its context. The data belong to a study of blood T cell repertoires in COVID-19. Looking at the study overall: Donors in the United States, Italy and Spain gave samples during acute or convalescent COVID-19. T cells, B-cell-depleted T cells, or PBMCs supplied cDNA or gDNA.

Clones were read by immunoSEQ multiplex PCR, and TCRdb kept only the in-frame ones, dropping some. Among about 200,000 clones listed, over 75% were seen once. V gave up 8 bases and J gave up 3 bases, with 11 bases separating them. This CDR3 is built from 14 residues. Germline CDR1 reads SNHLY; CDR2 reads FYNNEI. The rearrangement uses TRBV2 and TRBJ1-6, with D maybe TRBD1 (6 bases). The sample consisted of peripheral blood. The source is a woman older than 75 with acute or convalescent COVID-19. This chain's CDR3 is CASCHRDYNSPLHF. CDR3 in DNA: TGTGCCAGCTGCCACAGGGACTATAATTCACCCCTCCACTTT.